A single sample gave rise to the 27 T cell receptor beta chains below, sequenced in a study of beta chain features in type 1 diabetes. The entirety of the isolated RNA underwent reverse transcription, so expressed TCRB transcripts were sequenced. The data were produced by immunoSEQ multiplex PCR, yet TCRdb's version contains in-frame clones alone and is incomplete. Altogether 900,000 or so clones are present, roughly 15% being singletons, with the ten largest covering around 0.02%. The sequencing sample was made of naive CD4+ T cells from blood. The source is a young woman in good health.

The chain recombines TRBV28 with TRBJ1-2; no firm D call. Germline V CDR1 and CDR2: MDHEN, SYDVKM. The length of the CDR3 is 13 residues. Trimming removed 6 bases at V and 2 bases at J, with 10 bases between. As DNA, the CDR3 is TGTGCCAGCAGGTGGGCGGGGAACTATGGCTACACCTTC. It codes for CASRWAGNYGYTF.

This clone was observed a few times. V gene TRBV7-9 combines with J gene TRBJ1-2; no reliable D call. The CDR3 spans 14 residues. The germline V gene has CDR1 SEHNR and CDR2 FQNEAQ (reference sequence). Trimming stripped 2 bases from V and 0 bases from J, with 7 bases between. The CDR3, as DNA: TGTGCCAGCAGCTTACACTCGGCTAACTATGGCTACACCTTC. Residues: CASSLHSANYGYTF.

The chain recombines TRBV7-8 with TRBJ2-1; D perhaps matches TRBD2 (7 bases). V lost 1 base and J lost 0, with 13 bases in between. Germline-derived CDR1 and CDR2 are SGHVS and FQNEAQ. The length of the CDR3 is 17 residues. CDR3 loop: CASSLGGRERSYNEQFF. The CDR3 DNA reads TGTGCCAGCAGCTTAGGGGGGCGGGAGCGCTCCTACAATGAGCAGTTCTTC.

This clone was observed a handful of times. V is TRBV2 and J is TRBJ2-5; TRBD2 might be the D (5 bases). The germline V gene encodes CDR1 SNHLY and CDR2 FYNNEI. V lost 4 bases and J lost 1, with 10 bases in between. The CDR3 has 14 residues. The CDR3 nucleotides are TGTGCCAGCAGTGCAAAGCGGAGCCAAGAGACCCAGTACTTC. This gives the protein CASSAKRSQETQYF.

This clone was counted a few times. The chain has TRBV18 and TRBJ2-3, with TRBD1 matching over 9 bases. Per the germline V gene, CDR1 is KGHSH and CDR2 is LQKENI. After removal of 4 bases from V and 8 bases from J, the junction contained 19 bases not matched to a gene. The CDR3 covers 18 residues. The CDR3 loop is CASSLTGTGTGYVGTQYF. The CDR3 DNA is TGTGCCAGCTCACTTACCGGCACCGGGACAGGGTACGTCGGTACGCAGTATTTT.

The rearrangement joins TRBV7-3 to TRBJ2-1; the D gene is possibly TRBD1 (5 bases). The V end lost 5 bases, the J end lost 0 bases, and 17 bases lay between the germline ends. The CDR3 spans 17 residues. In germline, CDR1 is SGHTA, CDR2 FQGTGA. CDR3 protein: CASSTRQGGSSYNEQFF. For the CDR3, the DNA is TGTGCCAGCAGCACACGCCAGGGCGGAAGCTCCTACAATGAGCAGTTCTTC.

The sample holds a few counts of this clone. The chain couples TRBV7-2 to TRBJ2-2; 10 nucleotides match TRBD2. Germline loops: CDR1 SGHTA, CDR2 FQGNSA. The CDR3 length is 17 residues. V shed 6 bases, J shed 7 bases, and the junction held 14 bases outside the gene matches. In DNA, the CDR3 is TGTGCCAGCAGTCCAATACCGGGACTAGCGTTGATCGGGGAGCTGTTTTTT. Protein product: CASSPIPGLALIGELFF. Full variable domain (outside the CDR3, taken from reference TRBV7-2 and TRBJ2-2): GAGVSQSPSNKVTEKGKDVELRCDPISGHTALYWYRQSLGQGLEFLIYFQGNSAPDKSGLPSDRFSAERTGGSVSTLTIQRTQQEDSAVYLCASSPIPGLALIGELFFGEGSRLTVL.

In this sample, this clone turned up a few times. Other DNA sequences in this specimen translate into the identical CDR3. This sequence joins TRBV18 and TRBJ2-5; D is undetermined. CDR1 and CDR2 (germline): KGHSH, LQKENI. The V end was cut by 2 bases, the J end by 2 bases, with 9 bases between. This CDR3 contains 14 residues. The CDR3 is CASSPKRIQETQYF. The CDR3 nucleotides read TGTGCCAGCTCACCAAAGAGAATTCAAGAGACCCAGTACTTC.

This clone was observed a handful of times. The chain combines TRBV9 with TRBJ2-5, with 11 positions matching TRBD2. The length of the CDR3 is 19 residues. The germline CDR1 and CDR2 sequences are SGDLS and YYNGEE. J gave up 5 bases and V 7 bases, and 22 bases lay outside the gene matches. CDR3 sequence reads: CASCAWEASGRFWWETQYF. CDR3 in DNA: TGTGCCAGCTGCGCCTGGGAGGCTAGCGGGAGGTTCTGGTGGGAGACCCAGTACTTC.

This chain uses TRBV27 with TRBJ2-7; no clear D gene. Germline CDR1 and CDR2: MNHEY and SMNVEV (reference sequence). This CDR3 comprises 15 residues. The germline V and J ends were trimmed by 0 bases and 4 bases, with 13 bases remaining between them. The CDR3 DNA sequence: TGTGCCAGCAGTTTATCGAGGACGGAAACTTACGAGCAGTACTTC. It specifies CASSLSRTETYEQYF.

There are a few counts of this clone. The CDR3 DNA reads TGTGCCAGCAGCTTAGGGGCCCCAACTTTGGCGAACACTGAAGCTTTCTTT. It specifies CASSLGAPTLANTEAFF. The chain uses TRBV7-3 and TRBJ1-1; tentatively, D is TRBD1 (5 bases). Germline values: CDR1 SGHTA, CDR2 FQGTGA. This CDR3 is built from 17 residues. Trimming shortened V by 2 bases and J by 1 base, and 17 bases separated the two germline ends.

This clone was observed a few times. CDR3 sequence: CASSLEGSSNQPQHF. The CDR3 DNA is TGTGCCAGCAGCTTAGAAGGGAGTAGCAATCAGCCCCAGCATTTT. This chain links TRBV7-8 with TRBJ1-5; D is uncertain. Deletions cut 1 base from V and 0 bases from J, with 7 bases between. The CDR3 consists of 15 residues. The germline V gene encodes CDR1 SGHVS and CDR2 FQNEAQ.

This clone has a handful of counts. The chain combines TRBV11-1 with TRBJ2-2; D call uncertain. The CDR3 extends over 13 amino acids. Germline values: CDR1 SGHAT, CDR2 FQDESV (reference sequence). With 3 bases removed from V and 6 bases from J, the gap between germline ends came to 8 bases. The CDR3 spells CASSFDRPGELFF. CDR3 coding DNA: TGTGCCAGCAGCTTCGACCGGCCCGGGGAGCTGTTTTTT.

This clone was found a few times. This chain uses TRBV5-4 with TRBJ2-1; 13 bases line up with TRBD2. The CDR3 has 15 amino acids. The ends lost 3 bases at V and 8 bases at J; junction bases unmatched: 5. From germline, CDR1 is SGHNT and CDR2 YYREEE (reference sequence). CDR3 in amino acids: CASSSGTSGNYEQFF. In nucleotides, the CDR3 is TGTGCCAGCAGCTCCGGGACTAGCGGGAACTATGAGCAGTTCTTC. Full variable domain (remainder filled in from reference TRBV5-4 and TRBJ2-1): ETGVTQSPTHLIKTRGQQVTLRCSSQSGHNTVSWYQQALGQGPQFIFQYYREEENGRGNFPPRFSGLQFPNYSSELNVNALELDDSALYLCASSSGTSGNYEQFFGPGTRLTVL.

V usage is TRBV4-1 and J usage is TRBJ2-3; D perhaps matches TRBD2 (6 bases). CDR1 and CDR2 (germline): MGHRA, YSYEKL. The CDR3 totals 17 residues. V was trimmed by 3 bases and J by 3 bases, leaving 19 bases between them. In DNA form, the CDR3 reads TGCGCCAGCAGCCACCAGACCCTCTCGCGGGGTACAGATACGCAGTATTTT. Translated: CASSHQTLSRGTDTQYF.

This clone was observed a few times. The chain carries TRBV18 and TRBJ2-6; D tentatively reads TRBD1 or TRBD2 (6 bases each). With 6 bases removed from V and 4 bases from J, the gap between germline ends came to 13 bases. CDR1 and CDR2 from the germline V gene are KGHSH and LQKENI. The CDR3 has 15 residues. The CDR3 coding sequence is TGTGCCAGCTCCCGCGGGACAACCGGGGCCAACGTCCTGACTTTC. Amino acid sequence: CASSRGTTGANVLTF. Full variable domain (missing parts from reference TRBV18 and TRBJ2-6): NAGVMQNPRHLVRRRGQEARLRCSPMKGHSHVYWYRQLPEEGLKFMVYLQKENIIDESGMPKERFSAEFPKEGPSILRIQQVVRGDSAAYFCASSRGTTGANVLTFGAGSRLTVL.

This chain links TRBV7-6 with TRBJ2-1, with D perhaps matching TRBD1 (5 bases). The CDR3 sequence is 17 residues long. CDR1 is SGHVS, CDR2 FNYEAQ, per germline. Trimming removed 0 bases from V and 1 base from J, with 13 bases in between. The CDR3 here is CASSLALDSHSYNEQFF. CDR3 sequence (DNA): TGTGCCAGCAGCTTAGCCCTCGACAGCCATTCCTACAATGAGCAGTTCTTC.

CDR3 loop: CASSWATSASSYNEQFF. CDR3 bases: TGTGCCAGCAGCTGGGCGACTAGCGCTAGCTCCTACAATGAGCAGTTCTTC. The rearrangement joins TRBV5-8 to TRBJ2-1; the match to TRBD2 covers 8 bases. V shed 3 bases, J shed 0 bases, and the junction held 8 bases outside the gene matches. Per the germline V gene, CDR1 is SGHTS and CDR2 is YDEGEE. The CDR3 loop spans 17 amino acids.

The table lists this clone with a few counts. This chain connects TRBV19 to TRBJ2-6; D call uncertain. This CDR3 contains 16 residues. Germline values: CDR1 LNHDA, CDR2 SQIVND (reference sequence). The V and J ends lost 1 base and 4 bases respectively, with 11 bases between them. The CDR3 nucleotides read TGTGCCAGTAGTATAGTTTGGGAAAGCGGGGCCAACGTCCTGACTTTC. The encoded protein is CASSIVWESGANVLTF.

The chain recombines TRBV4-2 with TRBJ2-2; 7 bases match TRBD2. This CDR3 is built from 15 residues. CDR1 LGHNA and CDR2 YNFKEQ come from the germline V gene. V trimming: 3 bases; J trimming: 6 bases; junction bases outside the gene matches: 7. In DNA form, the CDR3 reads TGTGCCAGCAGCCACCAGAGCGGGACTGCCGGGGAGCTGTTTTTT. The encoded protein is CASSHQSGTAGELFF.

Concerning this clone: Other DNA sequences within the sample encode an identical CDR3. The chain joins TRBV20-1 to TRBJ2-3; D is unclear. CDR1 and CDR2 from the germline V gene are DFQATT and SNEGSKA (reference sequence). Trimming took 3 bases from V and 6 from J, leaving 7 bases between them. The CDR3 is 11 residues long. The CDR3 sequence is CSASHTDTQYF. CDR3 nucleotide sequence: TGCAGTGCTAGTCATACCGATACGCAGTATTTT.

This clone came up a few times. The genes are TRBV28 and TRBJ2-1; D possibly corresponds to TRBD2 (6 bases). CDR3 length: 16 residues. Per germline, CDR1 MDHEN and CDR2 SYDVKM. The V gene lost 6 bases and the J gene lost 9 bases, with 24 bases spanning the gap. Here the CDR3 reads CASSTGTLHRSGEQFF. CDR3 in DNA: TGTGCCAGCAGCACCGGGACTCTGCACCGTAGCGGTGAGCAGTTCTTC.

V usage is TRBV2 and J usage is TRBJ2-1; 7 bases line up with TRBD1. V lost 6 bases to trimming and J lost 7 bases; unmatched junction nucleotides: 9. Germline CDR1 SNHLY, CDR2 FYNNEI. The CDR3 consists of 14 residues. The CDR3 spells CASRKTGVRNEQFF. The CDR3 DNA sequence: TGTGCCAGCAGAAAAACAGGGGTCAGGAATGAGCAGTTCTTC. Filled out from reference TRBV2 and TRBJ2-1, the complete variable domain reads EPEVTQTPSHQVTQMGQEVILRCVPISNHLYFYWYRQILGQKVEFLVSFYNNEISEKSEIFDDQFSVERPDGSNFTLKIRSTKLEDSAMYFCASRKTGVRNEQFFGPGTRLTVL.

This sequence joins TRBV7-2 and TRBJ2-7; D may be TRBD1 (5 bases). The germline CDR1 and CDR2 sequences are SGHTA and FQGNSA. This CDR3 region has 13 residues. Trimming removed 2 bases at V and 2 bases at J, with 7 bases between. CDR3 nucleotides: TGTGCCAGCAGCTTAAGGGGCCCCTACGAGCAGTACTTC. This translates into CASSLRGPYEQYF.

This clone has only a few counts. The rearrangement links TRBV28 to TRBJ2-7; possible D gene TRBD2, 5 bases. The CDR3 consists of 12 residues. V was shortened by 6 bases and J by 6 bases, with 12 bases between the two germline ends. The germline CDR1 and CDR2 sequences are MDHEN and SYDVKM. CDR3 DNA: TGTGCCAGCAGCGCAGAGGGTACCGAGCAGTACTTC. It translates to CASSAEGTEQYF.

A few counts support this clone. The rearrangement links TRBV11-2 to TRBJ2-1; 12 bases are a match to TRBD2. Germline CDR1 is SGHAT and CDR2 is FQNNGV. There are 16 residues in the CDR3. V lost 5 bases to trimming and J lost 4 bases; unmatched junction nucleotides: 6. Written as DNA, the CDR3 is TGTGCCAGCAGCCAACTCACTAGCGGGAGGTACAATGAGCAGTTCTTC. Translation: CASSQLTSGRYNEQFF.

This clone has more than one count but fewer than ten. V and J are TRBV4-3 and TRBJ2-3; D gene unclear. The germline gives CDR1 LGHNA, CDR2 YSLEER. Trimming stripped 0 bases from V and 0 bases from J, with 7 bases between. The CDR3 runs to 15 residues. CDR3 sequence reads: CASSQEPYSTDTQYF. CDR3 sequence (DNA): TGCGCCAGCAGCCAAGAGCCCTACAGCACAGATACGCAGTATTTT.